A selection of T cell receptor beta chains follows, all from one sample in a study of glioma-infiltrating T cells. TCRdb called the multiplex PCR reads again in MiXCR, with one record for every CDR3 protein. The repertoire holds more than 90,000 distinct CDR3 sequences, roughly 40% seen once, with around two fifths in the top ten. The specimen sequenced was glioma tissue, nonneoplastic brain tissue, or PBMCs (not recorded which). The receptors were sampled from a human donor with low-grade glioma or glioblastoma, undergoing nonglioma brain surgery, or in good health (not recorded which). The CDR3 runs from the conserved cysteine through the conserved F or W. A D gene is named only where the DNA matches it firmly. Clone size appears in some rows only: once, few, many, or a class for an expanded clone.

>TRBJ1-5|-|TRBV20-1|many
CSAQRVSNQPQHF
TGCAGTGCCCAACGGGTATCCAATCAGCCCCAGCATTTT
>TRBJ1-6|-|TRBV5-6|-
CASSRLAWSSPLHF
TGTGCCAGCAGCCGCCTAGCCTGGAGTTCACCCCTCCACTTT
>TRBJ2-4|-|TRBV5-5|few
CASSHPGPKAKNIQYF
TGTGCCAGCAGCCACCCGGGGCCAAAAGCCAAAAACATTCAGTACTTC
>TRBJ2-5|TRBD2|TRBV15|many
CATSREDLAGDQETQYF
TGTGCCACCAGCAGAGAGGATTTAGCGGGGGATCAAGAGACCCAGTACTTC
>TRBJ1-4|-|TRBV28|-
CASGLLGGATNGKLFF
TGTGCCAGCGGTTTACTTGGCGGCGCAACTAATGGAAAACTGTTTTTT
>TRBJ2-1|-|TRBV14|many
CASSRDFNEQFF
TGTGCCAGCAGTCGGGACTTCAATGAGCAGTTCTTC
>TRBJ2-3|TRBD2|TRBV27|-
CASSGGTSGRALRDTQYF
TGTGCCAGCAGTGGGGGGACTAGCGGGAGGGCCTTACGAGATACGCAGTATTTT
>TRBJ2-1|-|TRBV28|-
CASSPRYNEQSF
TGTGCCAGCAGTCCCCGCTACAATGAGCAGTCCTTC
>TRBJ1-2|-|TRBV27|many
CASYGRDRYGYTF
TGTGCCAGCTACGGGAGGGATAGATATGGCTACACCTTC
>TRBJ1-3|-|TRBV3-1|many
CASSQSTGNTIYF
TGTGCCAGCAGCCAATCTACTGGAAACACCATATATTTT
>TRBJ2-5|TRBD2|TRBV5-1|-
CASSSGTSGGRRETQYF
TGCGCCAGCAGTTCTGGGACTAGCGGGGGGAGACGAGAGACCCAGTACTTC
>TRBJ2-3|TRBD1|TRBV25-1|many
CASSETGGSSYTQYF
TGTGCCAGCAGTGAGACAGGGGGCTCCTCCTATACGCAGTATTTT
>TRBJ1-5|-|TRBV2|many
CASSDKSSNQPQHF
TGTGCCAGCAGTGATAAGAGTAGCAATCAGCCCCAGCATTTT
>TRBJ2-5|-|TRBV18|many
CASSPVRIQETQYF
TGTGCCAGCTCACCGGTTAGGATCCAAGAGACCCAGTACTTC